The rows below give T cell receptor beta chains drawn from one sample of a study of blood T cell repertoires in COVID-19. Sequencing was performed with immunoSEQ multiplex PCR; in TCRdb, only in-frame clones are kept and a portion is missing. The sample holds 95,000 to 100,000 clones; approximately 90% are singletons and the top ten take about 18%. Sequencing was done on a sample of peripheral blood. Source of these receptors: a man aged 45 to 65 with acute or convalescent COVID-19. CDR3s include the opening cysteine and the closing phenylalanine or tryptophan. A D gene is named only where the DNA matches it firmly. The size entry is marked missing in some rows and otherwise reads once, few, many or a size class.

d_call	clone_size	cdr3_length	v_call	j_call	cdr3_nt	cdr3_aa
.	.	15	TRBV12-5	TRBJ1-1	TGTGCTAGTGGTTTGGTCCGACAAAGGAACACTGAAGCTTTCTTT	CASGLVRQRNTEAFF
.	few	17	TRBV5-6	TRBJ1-1	TGTGCCAGCAGCTTAGGGACACCTTTCAGAGGGAACACTGAAGCTTTCTTT	CASSLGTPFRGNTEAFF
.	.	13	TRBV5-4	TRBJ2-5	TGTGCCAGCAGCCCAACAGGGACCGAGACCCAGTACTTC	CASSPTGTETQYF
.	.	15	TRBV19	TRBJ1-2	TGTGCCAGTAGTCCCCTGGGGGGGGCAGACTATGGCTACACCTTC	CASSPLGGADYGYTF
.	.	13	TRBV10-1	TRBJ1-5	TGCGCCAGCAGCAGAGACATGAATCAGCCCCAGCATTTT	CASSRDMNQPQHF
.	.	15	TRBV11-2	TRBJ1-3	TGTGCCAGCAGCTTTCCGGGGGAATCTCGAAACACCATATATTTT	CASSFPGESRNTIYF
.	once	14	TRBV12-5	TRBJ2-7	TGTGCTAGTGGTTTGCCCCCGGGAGACTACGAGCAGTACTTC	CASGLPPGDYEQYF
.	.	19	TRBV19	TRBJ1-6	TGTGCCAGTAGTATCGGTAAAGCGATGTCCGGCGCGTATAATTCACCCCTCCACTTT	CASSIGKAMSGAYNSPLHF
.	.	14	TRBV5-1	TRBJ2-3	TGCGCCAGCAACCCGACGGGGGGCCCAGATACGCAGTATTTT	CASNPTGGPDTQYF
TRBD1	.	18	TRBV30	TRBJ1-5	TGTGCCTGGGAGGGCTCCGGGACAGGGGTAAATAGCAATCAGCCCCAGCATTTT	CAWEGSGTGVNSNQPQHF
.	.	14	TRBV7-9	TRBJ1-2	TGTGCCAGCAGTGAAGGGGGGGGCAGACATGGCTACACCTTC	CASSEGGGRHGYTF
.	.	18	TRBV4-1	TRBJ1-1	TGCGCCAGCAGCCAAGATTGGGAGACAGTAAACACCGGGGGTGAAGCTTTCTTT	CASSQDWETVNTGGEAFF
TRBD2	.	15	TRBV6-5	TRBJ2-5	TGTGCCAGCAGTAAGAACCTAGCGGGGCCCGGAACCCAGTACTTC	CASSKNLAGPGTQYF
TRBD1	.	14	TRBV9	TRBJ2-7	TGTGCCAGCAGCCGTATTCCGGGACAGGGGGAGCAGTACTTC	CASSRIPGQGEQYF
.	.	14	TRBV6-5	TRBJ2-3	TGTGCCAGTTCCCGGACAACGTACACAGATACGCAGTATTTT	CASSRTTYTDTQYF
.	.	15	TRBV7-2	TRBJ2-3	TGTGCCAGCAGCTTAGGGCGAGCGGCACAAGATACGCAGTATTTT	CASSLGRAAQDTQYF
TRBD2	.	18	TRBV7-3	TRBJ2-1	TGTGCCAGCAGCTTGAATATCTTGAGTGTAGCGGGGTACAATGAGCAGTTCTTC	CASSLNILSVAGYNEQFF
TRBD1	.	14	TRBV27	TRBJ1-6	TGTGCCAGCAGGAGGGACAGGGACAATTCACCCCTCCACTTT	CASRRDRDNSPLHF
TRBD2	.	15	TRBV27	TRBJ2-7	TGTGCCAGCAGTTGGGCGGGGGGCCAGTTCGACGAGCAGTACTTC	CASSWAGGQFDEQYF
.	.	14	TRBV18	TRBJ2-7	TGTGCCAGCTCAGATCAGGGGAGAGGGGACGAGCAGTACTTC	CASSDQGRGDEQYF